This T cell receptor beta chain was found in a study of control samples from healthy donors and cancer patients. TCRdb's table, derived via immunoSEQ multiplex PCR, lists solely in-frame clones and lacks some. This sample yields 120,000 to 150,000 clones, of which roughly 92% are seen a single time; around 13% belongs to the top ten. The germline V and J ends were trimmed by 0 bases and 8 bases, with 10 bases remaining between them. CDR1 is MNHEY and CDR2 is SVGAGI in the germline V gene. The CDR3 is made up of 14 amino acids. The chain uses TRBV6-5 and TRBJ1-4; D unclear. What was sequenced was blood. The receptor was isolated from a man aged 35 to 55 in good health. CDR3 DNA sequence: TGTGCCAGCAGTTACTCCCACTGGACCGAAAAACTGTTTTTT. Translated, it gives CASSYSHWTEKLFF.